These T cell receptor beta chains were read from a single sample in a study of shared clonotypes between healthy human individuals. Method: immunoSEQ multiplex PCR; TCRdb's copy keeps in-frame clones and lacks some. This table holds over 2,000,000 clones, about 94% found once. The sample consisted of naive CD8+ T cells from PBMCs. Every receptor here comes from a man between 18 and 29 years old in good health. Some clones in this sample may be carry-over from other donors' samples. Both conserved end residues are part of each CDR3. D genes are given only for firm matches. Clone size is shown for a subset of rows, as once, few, many or a class of expanded clone.

j_call clone_size v_call d_call cdr3_aa cdr3_nt
TRBJ2-1 - TRBV5-4 TRBD2 CASSLASGVGNEQFF TGTGCCAGCAGCTTGGCTAGCGGGGTGGGCAATGAGCAGTTCTTC
TRBJ1-2 once TRBV14 - CASSPIRGFHGYTF TGTGCCAGCAGCCCCATAAGGGGCTTTCATGGCTACACCTTC
TRBJ2-1 - TRBV28 TRBD1 CASRRDRSSYNEQFF TGTGCCAGCAGGAGGGACAGGAGCTCCTACAATGAGCAGTTCTTC
TRBJ2-7 - TRBV27 - CASSGPQGIYEQYF TGTGCCAGCAGCGGACCCCAGGGGATCTACGAGCAGTACTTC
TRBJ2-5 - TRBV14 - CASSRRSQETQYF TGTGCCAGCAGCAGACGATCCCAAGAGACCCAGTACTTC
TRBJ2-6 - TRBV7-3 - CASSLTGDRPRSVINMSGANVLTF TGTGCCAGCAGCTTAACAGGCGACCGACCTCGCTCTGTAATTAATATGTCTGGGGCCAACGTCCTGACTTTC
TRBJ2-7 - TRBV11-2 - CASRTGHYEQYF TGTGCCAGCAGAACTGGGCATTACGAGCAGTACTTC
TRBJ2-7 - TRBV5-1 - CASSLAVGTRAEQYF TGCGCCAGCAGCTTGGCCGTGGGGACGCGGGCCGAGCAGTACTTC
TRBJ2-2 - TRBV15 - CATSWGIGELFF TGTGCCACCAGTTGGGGTATCGGGGAGCTGTTTTTT
TRBJ2-7 - TRBV5-4 - CASSIPGYEQYF TGTGCCAGCAGCATACCGGGCTACGAGCAGTACTTC
TRBJ2-7 - TRBV4-1 TRBD1 CASSLRDRGLPWNEQYF TGCGCCAGCAGCCTCCGGGACAGGGGGCTCCCTTGGAACGAGCAGTACTTC
TRBJ2-7 - TRBV9 - CASSVEGLRRLEQYF TGTGCCAGCAGCGTAGAGGGACTCCGGAGGTTGGAGCAGTACTTC
TRBJ1-1 few TRBV18 - CASSPLRAGRMNTEAFF TGTGCCAGCTCACCGCTTAGGGCAGGGAGGATGAACACTGAAGCTTTCTTT
TRBJ2-7 - TRBV28 - CASSLFGGEQYF TGTGCCAGCAGTTTATTCGGGGGCGAGCAGTACTTC
TRBJ1-1 - TRBV18 - CASSPPPGMNTEAFF TGTGCCAGCTCACCACCTCCCGGAATGAACACTGAAGCTTTCTTT
TRBJ1-1 - TRBV27 - CASRPRGGSWTEAFF TGTGCCAGCAGGCCCCGTGGGGGGAGTTGGACTGAAGCTTTCTTT
TRBJ1-2 - TRBV28 TRBD1 CASSRRPGQGTYTF TGTGCCAGCAGCCGAAGACCGGGACAGGGGACCTACACCTTC
TRBJ1-2 - TRBV27 TRBD1 CASSSRDRPGYTF TGTGCCAGCAGTTCCCGGGACAGACCTGGCTACACCTTC
TRBJ1-3 - TRBV5-1 - CASSLPDRIGNTIYF TGCGCCAGCAGCTTACCCGACCGCATAGGAAACACCATATATTTT
TRBJ2-2 - TRBV27 TRBD2 CASSLGSSGKSGELFF TGTGCCAGCAGTTTAGGGTCAAGCGGGAAGTCCGGGGAGCTGTTTTTT
TRBJ1-2 - TRBV29-1 - CSVEGTPLANYGYTF TGCAGCGTTGAAGGCACTCCGTTAGCTAACTATGGCTACACCTTC
TRBJ2-4 - TRBV5-6 TRBD1 CASSTGTEVAKNIQYF TGTGCCAGCAGCACAGGGACAGAAGTAGCCAAAAACATTCAGTACTTC
TRBJ2-7 - TRBV5-6 - CASSFWTANYEQYF TGTGCCAGCAGCTTTTGGACGGCGAACTACGAGCAGTACTTC
TRBJ1-2 - TRBV11-2 - CASSLNGVNYGYTF TGTGCCAGCAGCTTAAATGGGGTCAACTATGGCTACACCTTC
TRBJ2-1 - TRBV6-4 TRBD2 CASLSGRAVRDEQFF TGTGCCAGCCTTAGCGGGAGGGCCGTTCGGGATGAGCAGTTCTTC
TRBJ2-1 - TRBV10-3 - CAAGVPNEQFF TGTGCCGCCGGGGTGCCCAATGAGCAGTTCTTC
TRBJ1-5 once TRBV4-1 TRBD1 CASSQGRTLDRGDQPQHF TGCGCCAGCAGCCAAGGACGCACGCTGGACAGGGGCGATCAGCCCCAGCATTTT
TRBJ2-7 - TRBV28 - CASSFDPGGRPYEQYF TGTGCCAGCAGTTTTGATCCAGGGGGGAGGCCCTACGAGCAGTACTTC
TRBJ2-1 - TRBV6-6 - CASSFSWRGTYNEQFF TGTGCCAGCAGTTTCAGCTGGAGGGGGACCTACAATGAGCAGTTCTTC
TRBJ1-5 - TRBV5-1 - CASRVTTGSNQPQHF TGCGCCAGCAGAGTCACGACAGGCAGCAATCAGCCCCAGCATTTT
TRBJ1-1 few TRBV28 TRBD1 CASSPTGYTEAFF TGTGCCAGCAGCCCGACAGGGTACACTGAAGCTTTCTTT
TRBJ2-1 - TRBV15 - CATSDRDTYNEQFF TGTGCCACCAGCGACCGGGACACATACAATGAGCAGTTCTTC
TRBJ1-5 - TRBV28 - CASSSLGNQPQHF TGTGCCAGCAGCTCCCTTGGCAATCAGCCCCAGCATTTT
TRBJ2-3 - TRBV4-3 - CASRLGGQTDTQYF TGCGCCAGCAGACTGGGAGGACAGACAGATACGCAGTATTTT
TRBJ2-3 once TRBV7-9 TRBD2 CASSLAPGLAVPTDTQYF TGTGCCAGCAGCTTAGCCCCGGGGCTAGCGGTCCCCACAGATACGCAGTATTTT
TRBJ2-5 - TRBV29-1 TRBD2 CSVEDGAGGYF TGCAGCGTTGAAGATGGGGCGGGAGGGTACTTC
TRBJ1-2 - TRBV6-6 - CASSTNRINGYTF TGTGCCAGCAGCACAAACAGGATAAATGGCTACACCTTC
TRBJ2-7 - TRBV19 TRBD1 CARLRDRGLSDLPSEQYF TGTGCCAGGCTCCGGGACAGGGGTCTAAGCGACCTACCTTCCGAGCAGTACTTC
TRBJ1-6 - TRBV11-2 TRBD1 CASRTGVRNSPLHF TGTGCCAGCAGGACAGGGGTTCGTAATTCACCCCTCCACTTT
TRBJ2-5 once TRBV13 TRBD1 CASSSKTGYQETQYF TGTGCCAGCAGCTCCAAGACAGGGTACCAAGAGACCCAGTACTTC
TRBJ1-4 - TRBV11-2 TRBD1 CASSFGDRGANEKLFF TGTGCCAGCAGCTTTGGTGACAGGGGAGCTAATGAAAAACTGTTTTTT
TRBJ2-2 once TRBV4-2 - CASSQDLTGLNTGELFF TGTGCCAGCAGCCAAGATCTTACAGGATTAAACACCGGGGAGCTGTTTTTT
TRBJ2-7 - TRBV5-4 - CASSFGSKGPDSYEQYF TGTGCCAGCAGCTTCGGGTCCAAGGGGCCGGACTCCTACGAGCAGTACTTC